The 8 T cell receptor beta chains given below trace back to one sample, sequenced in a study of T-cell reconstitution after alpha-beta-depleted transplantation in children. Construction of the TCRbeta library involved unique molecular identifiers. TCRdb reanalysed the PCR reads using MiXCR and keeps one entry per CDR3 protein. The data show approximately 230,000 distinct CDR3 sequences, around 25% seen once. The material sequenced was PBMCs, taken before TCRalphabeta/CD19-depleted stem cell transplant. Receptor source: a girl aged 2 to 10 with Fanconi anemia, due to receive a stem cell transplant.

The gene calls are TRBV30 and TRBJ1-2, with D perhaps TRBD1 (5 bases). Germline V gives CDR1 GTSNPN, CDR2 SVGIG (reference sequence). V lost 8 bases and J lost 4, with 11 bases in between. This CDR3 comprises 11 residues. The CDR3 is CADRDGYGYTF. The CDR3 DNA reads TGTGCCGATCGGGACGGCTATGGCTACACCTTC.

The chain has TRBV18 and TRBJ2-5, with D maybe TRBD2 (6 bases). Per germline, CDR1 KGHSH and CDR2 LQKENI. The V and J ends lost 3 bases and 1 base respectively, with 24 bases between them. The CDR3 runs 19 residues. This CDR3 is CASSPLDAPVRTTQETQYF. In DNA, the CDR3 is TGTGCCAGCTCACCGCTCGACGCACCTGTACGGACTACCCAAGAGACCCAGTACTTC.

V is TRBV20-1 and J is TRBJ2-2; 8 nucleotides line up with TRBD1. There are 16 residues in the CDR3. The germline CDR1 and CDR2 sequences are DFQATT and SNEGSKA (reference sequence). J gave up 0 bases and V 3 bases, and 6 bases lay outside the gene matches. The CDR3 coding sequence is TGCAGTGCTAGTCCGGACAGGGTCTCGAACACCGGGGAGCTGTTTTTT. Its translation: CSASPDRVSNTGELFF.

This clonotype was recorded a few times. J is TRBJ2-1 and V is TRBV5-1; unclear D gene. This CDR3 has 15 amino acids. In germline, CDR1 is SGHRS, CDR2 YFSETQ. V lost 0 bases and J lost 5, with 12 bases in between. CDR3 DNA sequence: TGCGCCAGCAGCTTGGGATTTAGTGTGCACAATGAGCAGTTCTTC. Its translation is CASSLGFSVHNEQFF. The variable domain in full, completed from reference TRBV5-1 and TRBJ2-1, reads KAGVTQTPRYLIKTRGQQVTLSCSPISGHRSVSWYQQTPGQGLQFLFEYFSETQRNKGNFPGRFSGRQFSNSRSEMNVSTLELGDSALYLCASSLGFSVHNEQFFGPGTRLTVL.

This clonotype was observed many times. One end of the junction varies from germline; a read error may be responsible. The chain employs TRBV12-3 or TRBV12-4 and TRBJ2-7; D might be TRBD1 or TRBD2, each matching 5 bases. The CDR3 is 11 residues long. CDR3 protein: CASSTSGDPIF. Written as DNA, the CDR3 is TGTGCCAGCAGTACCTCTGGGGACCCTATCTTC.

The chain uses TRBV28 and TRBJ1-3; 7 bases agree with TRBD1. Germline V lookup: CDR1 MDHEN, CDR2 SYDVKM. The CDR3 loop spans 15 amino acids. With 5 bases clipped from V and 7 bases from J, the junction kept 11 bases outside the gene matches. The CDR3 DNA reads as TGTGCCAGCAGTCAACCAGGGGGTAGGCGGAACACCATATATTTT. Translated, it gives CASSQPGGRRNTIYF.

For the CDR3, the DNA is TGTGCCAGCAGGCCTAGGACCCCCTACAATGAGCAGTTCTTC. Its protein product is CASRPRTPYNEQFF. V gene TRBV6-1 combines with J gene TRBJ2-1; D gene ambiguous. The CDR3 sequence is 14 residues long. Germline CDR1 reads MNHNS; CDR2 reads SASEGT. V was pared by 6 bases and J by 2 bases, with 11 bases between.

This clonotype has ten or more counts. The chain couples TRBV20-1 to TRBJ2-5; 11 bases are a match to TRBD2. The CDR3 sequence is 16 residues long. V shed 1 base and J 6 bases; nucleotides not matched to a gene: 10. Germline assignment: CDR1 DFQATT and CDR2 SNEGSKA (reference sequence). The CDR3 nucleotides are TGCAGTGCTAGAGGGGGGATAGCGGGAGGGCCGAAGACCCAGTACTTC. Translating gives CSARGGIAGGPKTQYF.